Following are 9 T cell receptor beta chains from one sample sequenced in a study of cytomegalovirus exposure and HLA in healthy donors. The PCR had 60 Vbeta and 13 Jbeta primers. TCRdb's copy holds only in-frame clones and misses some; the assay was immunoSEQ multiplex PCR. In the table there are around 180,000 clones, 75% to 85% of which are singletons. The sequenced material came from PBMCs. These receptors were collected from a girl aged 2 to 10 in good health and CMV-seropositive.

This clone came up once. The V gene is TRBV12-5, the J gene TRBJ1-5; 8 bases are a match to TRBD1. This CDR3 has 12 amino acids. Germline V gene lookup returns CDR1 LGHNT and CDR2 FRNRAP. Germline trimming cut 5 bases from V and 8 bases from J; bases unmatched to any gene: 2. CDR3 coding DNA: TGTGCTAGTGGTCAGGGGGCTGAGCCCCAGCATTTT. Encoded protein: CASGQGAEPQHF. The full variable domain, its missing parts supplied by reference TRBV12-5 and TRBJ1-5, is DARVTQTPRHKVTEMGQEVTMRCQPILGHNTVFWYRQTMMQGLELLAYFRNRAPLDDSGMPKDRFSAEMPDATLATLKIQPSEPRDSAVYFCASGQGAEPQHFGDGTRLSIL.

This chain joins TRBV29-1 and TRBJ1-1, with 8 bases matching TRBD1. Germline CDR1 reads SQVTM; CDR2 reads ANQGSEA. Losses at the gene ends were 6 bases for V and 5 bases for J; bases not matched to a gene: 14. The CDR3 loop spans 15 amino acids. The DNA for the CDR3 is TGCAGCGTGAGGACAGGGATTCAATTTTGGACTGAAGCTTTCTTT. Translated, it gives CSVRTGIQFWTEAFF. Together with reference TRBV29-1 and TRBJ1-1, the CDR3 gives the full variable domain: SAVISQKPSRDICQRGTSLTIQCQVDSQVTMMFWYRQQPGQSLTLIATANQGSEATYESGFVIDKFPISRPNLTFSTLTVSNMSPEDSSIYLCSVRTGIQFWTEAFFGQGTRLTVV.

V gene TRBV2 combines with J gene TRBJ2-7, with 9 bases aligning to TRBD2. This CDR3 is built from 14 residues. The germline CDR1 and CDR2 sequences are SNHLY and FYNNEI. With V trimmed by 8 bases and J by 1 base, 6 bases remained unmatched. Here the CDR3 reads CASVGLAGSYEQYF. CDR3 nucleotides: TGTGCCAGCGTAGGCCTAGCGGGATCCTACGAGCAGTACTTC. Drawing the rest from reference TRBV2 and TRBJ2-7, the complete variable domain is EPEVTQTPSHQVTQMGQEVILRCVPISNHLYFYWYRQILGQKVEFLVSFYNNEISEKSEIFDDQFSVERPDGSNFTLKIRSTKLEDSAMYFCASVGLAGSYEQYFGPGTRLTVT.

This chain joins TRBV4-1 and TRBJ2-1; D remains unclear. V lost 0 bases, J lost 8 bases, and 11 bases lay in between. CDR3 length: 14 amino acids. Germline CDR1 reads MGHRA; CDR2 reads YSYEKL. CDR3 nucleotide sequence: TGCGCCAGCAGCCAAGACCGAGTGGGCCATGAGCAGTTCTTC. Protein: CASSQDRVGHEQFF.

The V gene is TRBV30, the J gene TRBJ2-7; D might be TRBD1 (6 bases). V was shortened by 5 bases and J by 7 bases, with 21 bases between the two germline ends. Per germline, CDR1 GTSNPN and CDR2 SVGIG (reference sequence). This CDR3 has 14 amino acids. The DNA of the CDR3 is TGTGCCTGGGGTAAACAGGGTTCTCTTCTGGAGCAGTACTTC. Protein sequence: CAWGKQGSLLEQYF.

This clone was observed once. CDR3 in DNA: TGTGCCAGCAGCTTTGACAGAAACAATGAGCAGTTCTTC. Translated: CASSFDRNNEQFF. The gene calls are TRBV5-4 and TRBJ2-1; a weak D match, TRBD1 (5 bases). Germline lookup yields CDR1 SGHNT and CDR2 YYREEE (reference sequence). The length of the CDR3 is 13 residues. V lost 2 bases and J 5 bases, leaving 8 bases between the germline ends.

This clone showed up just once. The gene calls are TRBV5-1 and TRBJ2-7; TRBD1 aligns across 10 bases. The germline CDR1 and CDR2 sequences are SGHRS and YFSETQ. The CDR3 is made up of 16 amino acids. The ends lost 2 bases at V and 4 bases at J; junction bases unmatched: 9. The CDR3 bases are TGCGCCAGCAGCTTAACGACGGACAGGGGGAGTTACGAGCAGTACTTC. Protein product: CASSLTTDRGSYEQYF. Full variable domain (remainder filled in from reference TRBV5-1 and TRBJ2-7): KAGVTQTPRYLIKTRGQQVTLSCSPISGHRSVSWYQQTPGQGLQFLFEYFSETQRNKGNFPGRFSGRQFSNSRSEMNVSTLELGDSALYLCASSLTTDRGSYEQYFGPGTRLTVT.

Only one count was recorded for this clone. The rearrangement joins TRBV9 to TRBJ2-7; perhaps TRBD2 as D (5 bases). From germline, CDR1 is SGDLS and CDR2 YYNGEE. The CDR3 runs 15 residues. Trimming took off 0 bases at V and 3 bases at J, with 13 bases between the two ends. Here the CDR3 DNA reads TGTGCCAGCAGCGTAGGAAGCGGCGGAGGCTACGAGCAGTACTTC. Translating it yields CASSVGSGGGYEQYF.

The chain uses TRBV19 and TRBJ2-1, with 10 positions matching TRBD1. The CDR3 is made up of 14 amino acids. V lost 7 bases and J lost 4; bases outside the gene matches: 4. CDR1 and CDR2 from the germline V gene are LNHDA and SQIVND (reference sequence). The CDR3 sequence is CASTLGQGYNEQFF. The CDR3 region has the DNA TGTGCCAGTACCTTGGGACAGGGGTACAATGAGCAGTTCTTC.